The 22 T cell receptor beta chains listed next were all sequenced from one sample in a study of blood T cell repertoires in COVID-19. TCRdb's table, derived via immunoSEQ multiplex PCR, lists solely in-frame clones and lacks some. The sample records around 150,000 clones, more than 75% being singletons. Sequenced input: peripheral blood. The receptors were sampled from a man in his fifties or sixties with active COVID-19.

This clone was observed a single time. This chain links TRBV6-5 with TRBJ2-7, with TRBD1 matching over 7 bases. The V gene's germline CDR1 is MNHEY and CDR2 SVGAGI. Unmatched junction bases numbered 8, after V lost 6 bases and J lost 6 bases. CDR3 length: 13 residues. CDR3 sequence reads: CASSDPGTAEQYF. For the CDR3, the DNA is TGTGCCAGCAGCGACCCCGGGACAGCCGAGCAGTACTTC.

The chain uses TRBV7-2 and TRBJ1-1, with TRBD1 matching over 10 bases. The ends lost 4 bases at V and 4 bases at J; junction bases unmatched: 3. This CDR3 region has 14 residues. Germline values: CDR1 SGHTA, CDR2 FQGNSA. The CDR3 DNA reads TGTGCCAGCAGCTCGACAGGGGGCGGCACTGAAGCTTTCTTT. Amino acid sequence: CASSSTGGGTEAFF.

The CDR3 nucleotides are TGTGCCAGCAGTTACCTCAGGGACATCGGCAATCAGCCCCAGCATTTT. Translation: CASSYLRDIGNQPQHF. This chain joins TRBV6-6 and TRBJ1-5; a possible D gene is TRBD1 (6 bases). CDR3 length: 16 residues. Germline CDR1 and CDR2: MNHNY and SVGAGI (reference sequence). The germline V and J ends were trimmed by 2 bases and 2 bases, with 13 bases remaining between them.

The genes are TRBV2 and TRBJ1-6; 8 positions match TRBD1. The CDR3 extends over 15 amino acids. Germline V gene data show CDR1 as SNHLY and CDR2 as FYNNEI. V dropped 1 base and J dropped 10; count of bases not matched to a gene: 6. In DNA form, the CDR3 reads TGTGCCAGCAGTGAAGGACAGGGGAGTAGATCACCCCTCCACTTT. Translation gives CASSEGQGSRSPLHF.

The genes are TRBV2 and TRBJ2-1; 9 nucleotides line up with TRBD1. The CDR3 is made up of 13 amino acids. V shed 5 bases, J shed 7 bases, and the junction held 3 bases outside the gene matches. Germline values: CDR1 SNHLY, CDR2 FYNNEI. As DNA, the CDR3 is TGTGCCAGCAGTCAGGACAGGGGTAATGAGCAGTTCTTC. Its translation is CASSQDRGNEQFF.

V and J are TRBV5-8 and TRBJ1-5; D call uncertain. Trimming removed 2 bases from V and 8 bases from J, with 14 bases in between. The CDR3 runs 14 residues. From germline, CDR1 is SGHTS and CDR2 YDEGEE. The CDR3 is CASSFGHTLKPQHF. The CDR3 nucleotides read TGTGCCAGCAGCTTTGGGCATACCTTGAAGCCCCAGCATTTT.

The CDR3 is CASSLGQGGTGELFF. CDR3 nucleotide sequence: TGTGCCAGCAGCTTAGGACAGGGCGGCACCGGGGAGCTGTTTTTT. This chain joins TRBV7-8 and TRBJ2-2; 7 bases match TRBD1. The CDR3 is 15 residues long. The ends lost 1 base at V and 4 bases at J; junction bases unmatched: 3. The germline V gene encodes CDR1 SGHVS and CDR2 FQNEAQ. Combining the CDR3 with reference TRBV7-8 and TRBJ2-2 gives the whole variable domain GAGVSQSPRYKVAKRGQDVALRCDPISGHVSLFWYQQALGQGPEFLTYFQNEAQLDKSGLPSDRFFAERPEGSVSTLKIQRTQQEDSAVYLCASSLGQGGTGELFFGEGSRLTVL.

The genes are TRBV5-4 and TRBJ1-1; no firm D call. Trimming stripped 2 bases from V and 1 base from J, with 6 bases between. This CDR3 has 13 residues. Per germline, CDR1 SGHNT and CDR2 YYREEE (reference sequence). The CDR3 bases are TGTGCCAGCAGCTTTGGGAGGAACACTGAAGCTTTCTTT. This gives the protein CASSFGRNTEAFF.

V usage is TRBV11-2 and J usage is TRBJ2-1; tentative D call: TRBD2 (5 bases). The germline CDR1 and CDR2 sequences are SGHAT and FQNNGV. The CDR3 runs 14 residues. Trimming removed 1 base at V and 6 bases at J, with 10 bases between. The CDR3 loop reads CASSLARGFNEQFF. Here the CDR3 DNA reads TGTGCCAGCAGCTTAGCTCGGGGTTTCAATGAGCAGTTCTTC.

The CDR3 is CASSPRTLTITDTQYF. CDR3 bases: TGTGCCAGCAGCCCACGGACACTAACTATCACAGATACGCAGTATTTT. The V call is TRBV3-1 (or the pseudogene TRBV3-2), the J call TRBJ2-3, with D possibly being TRBD1 (5 bases). The CDR3 covers 16 residues. With 4 bases removed from V and 2 bases from J, the gap between germline ends came to 16 bases. The V gene's germline CDR1 is LGHDT and CDR2 YNNKEL (reference sequence).

Worth noting for this clone: Other DNA sequences of this sample code for an identical CDR3. This chain links TRBV7-8 with TRBJ1-2; maybe TRBD1 (5 bases). The CDR3 contains 14 residues. The V end was cut by 3 bases, the J end by 3 bases, with 11 bases between. CDR1 and CDR2 (germline): SGHVS, FQNEAQ. The CDR3 is CASSLGGFHYGYTF. CDR3 nucleotides: TGTGCCAGCAGCTTGGGGGGGTTCCACTATGGCTACACCTTC. Drawing the rest from reference TRBV7-8 and TRBJ1-2, the complete variable domain is GAGVSQSPRYKVAKRGQDVALRCDPISGHVSLFWYQQALGQGPEFLTYFQNEAQLDKSGLPSDRFFAERPEGSVSTLKIQRTQQEDSAVYLCASSLGGFHYGYTFGSGTRLTVV.

The genes are TRBV25-1 and TRBJ1-5, with 7 bases matching TRBD1. V was pared by 2 bases and J by 7 bases, with 5 bases of the junction left unmatched. The germline V gene encodes CDR1 MGHDK and CDR2 SYGVNS. The CDR3 has 14 amino acids. The CDR3 bases are TGTGCCAGCAGTGAAACAGGGGCCGGGCAGCCCCAGCATTTT. It is translated as CASSETGAGQPQHF.

The CDR3 protein is CASSLELFTHEQYF. The CDR3 DNA reads TGTGCCAGCAGCTTAGAATTGTTCACTCACGAGCAGTACTTC. The J gene is TRBJ2-7, the V gene TRBV7-8; D is unresolved. CDR3 length: 14 amino acids. V was pared by 1 base and J by 5 bases, with 12 bases between. Germline assignment: CDR1 SGHVS and CDR2 FQNEAQ. Full variable domain (remainder filled in from reference TRBV7-8 and TRBJ2-7): GAGVSQSPRYKVAKRGQDVALRCDPISGHVSLFWYQQALGQGPEFLTYFQNEAQLDKSGLPSDRFFAERPEGSVSTLKIQRTQQEDSAVYLCASSLELFTHEQYFGPGTRLTVT.

The J gene is TRBJ2-3, the V gene TRBV7-3; D call uncertain. V was shortened by 5 bases and J by 8 bases, with 11 bases between the two germline ends. CDR1 is SGHTA, CDR2 FQGTGA, per germline. This CDR3 comprises 12 residues. The CDR3 spells CASSPPSGTQYF. The CDR3, as DNA: TGTGCCAGCAGCCCACCCTCGGGTACGCAGTATTTT.

The chain uses TRBV7-2 and TRBJ1-4; D is unresolved. The CDR3 loop spans 13 amino acids. CDR1 SGHTA and CDR2 FQGNSA come from the germline V gene. V lost 2 bases, J lost 7 bases, and 8 bases lay in between. DNA for the CDR3: TGTGCCAGCAGCTTATGGGAGGGTGAAAAACTGTTTTTT. Translated, it gives CASSLWEGEKLFF.

The rearrangement links TRBV5-4 to TRBJ1-6, with 7 bases fitting TRBD1. V lost 5 bases and J lost 6; bases outside the gene matches: 5. The CDR3 is 14 residues long. Per germline, CDR1 SGHNT and CDR2 YYREEE (reference sequence). The CDR3 DNA sequence: TGTGCCAGCAGTCGGACAGGAACTAATTCACCCCTCCACTTT. The encoded protein is CASSRTGTNSPLHF.

This clone showed up just once. The V call is TRBV6-6, the J call TRBJ2-7; D ambiguous. This CDR3 is built from 14 residues. Germline CDR1 is MNHNY and CDR2 is SVGAGI (reference sequence). V shed 8 bases and J shed 2 bases, with 16 bases lying between them. The CDR3 DNA reads TGTGCCAGCCGGAATGCGGTCCTCCCCTACGAGCAGTACTTC. Its protein is CASRNAVLPYEQYF.

The gene calls are TRBV11-2 and TRBJ2-5; 7 bases are shared with TRBD2. J gave up 3 bases and V 0 bases, and 10 bases lay outside the gene matches. The CDR3 consists of 17 residues. Germline assignment: CDR1 SGHAT and CDR2 FQNNGV. The CDR3 loop is CASSLDGRDYLKETQYF. In nucleotides, the CDR3 is TGTGCCAGCAGCTTAGATGGCCGGGACTACCTTAAAGAGACCCAGTACTTC.

The V and J genes are TRBV18 and TRBJ2-7; maybe TRBD1 (6 bases). The CDR3 is 16 residues long. Trimming took off 2 bases at V and 0 bases at J, with 14 bases between the two ends. Germline assignment: CDR1 KGHSH and CDR2 LQKENI. The DNA for the CDR3 is TGTGCCAGCTCACCAATACCAGGGGCCAGCTCCTACGAGCAGTACTTC. Its translation is CASSPIPGASSYEQYF. The full variable domain, rest sourced from reference TRBV18 and TRBJ2-7, is NAGVMQNPRHLVRRRGQEARLRCSPMKGHSHVYWYRQLPEEGLKFMVYLQKENIIDESGMPKERFSAEFPKEGPSILRIQQVVRGDSAAYFCASSPIPGASSYEQYFGPGTRLTVT.

By sample share, this clone is medium-sized (0.01 to 0.1%). The V and J genes are TRBV7-8 and TRBJ1-3; tentatively, D is TRBD1 (6 bases). CDR3 length: 14 amino acids. Between the trimmed V and J ends, which lost 6 bases and 4 bases, there was a span of 13 bases. Per the germline V gene, CDR1 is SGHVS and CDR2 is FQNEAQ. CDR3 sequence (DNA): TGTGCCAGCAGACCGAGGGGGAACGGAAACACCATATATTTT. Amino acid sequence: CASRPRGNGNTIYF.

This chain links TRBV19 with TRBJ1-2, with 7 bases aligning to TRBD1. This CDR3 region has 13 residues. J was trimmed by 5 bases and V by 6 bases; bases with no gene match: 6. Per germline, CDR1 LNHDA and CDR2 SQIVND (reference sequence). The CDR3 DNA is TGTGCCAGTAGAAGACAGGGATCATATGGCTACACCTTC. Encoded protein: CASRRQGSYGYTF. Together with reference TRBV19 and TRBJ1-2, the CDR3 gives the full variable domain: DGGITQSPKYLFRKEGQNVTLSCEQNLNHDAMYWYRQDPGQGLRLIYYSQIVNDFQKGDIAEGYSVSREKKESFPLTVTSAQKNPTAFYLCASRRQGSYGYTFGSGTRLTVV.

The chain employs TRBV19 and TRBJ1-5, with a weak D call TRBD1 (6 bases). Germline V gene data show CDR1 as LNHDA and CDR2 as SQIVND (reference sequence). The CDR3 loop spans 15 amino acids. Trimming removed 7 bases from V and 4 bases from J, with 17 bases in between. CDR3 sequence (DNA): TGTGCCAGTACCTCGGACAGCATAAGTAATCAGCCCCAGCATTTT. Encoded protein: CASTSDSISNQPQHF.